This T cell receptor (beta chain) appears in the sequencing data of a study of T cells in Graves' hyperthyroidism and ophthalmopathy. This clonotype occurred many times. Its antigen remains unknown. TCR beta CDR3 region amplification was performed from RNA transcripts. HTBI primers were employed in a first-round RT-PCR of the TCR CDR3. TCRdb analysed the multiplex PCR reads with MiXCR anew, one entry per CDR3 protein. Seen here are 200,000 to 300,000 distinct CDR3 sequences, roughly 15% observed once, and the top ten hold 25% to 30%. Trimming removed 6 bases from V and 6 bases from J, with 20 bases in between. The CDR3 totals 15 residues. Germline V lookup: CDR1 SGHNT, CDR2 YENEEA. Study-level findings and limits: The blood repertoire included most of the expanded thyroid clonotypes above 0.001.

The chain recombines TRBV11-3 with TRBJ1-1; D is ambiguous. Sequencing was performed on blood. The clonotype comes from a woman aged 18-29 years with Graves' ophthalmopathy. The CDR3 DNA reads TGTGCCAGCAGTCAATCTGGGAGGGTGGAAGCTGAAGCTTTCTTT. Protein: CASSQSGRVEAEAFF.